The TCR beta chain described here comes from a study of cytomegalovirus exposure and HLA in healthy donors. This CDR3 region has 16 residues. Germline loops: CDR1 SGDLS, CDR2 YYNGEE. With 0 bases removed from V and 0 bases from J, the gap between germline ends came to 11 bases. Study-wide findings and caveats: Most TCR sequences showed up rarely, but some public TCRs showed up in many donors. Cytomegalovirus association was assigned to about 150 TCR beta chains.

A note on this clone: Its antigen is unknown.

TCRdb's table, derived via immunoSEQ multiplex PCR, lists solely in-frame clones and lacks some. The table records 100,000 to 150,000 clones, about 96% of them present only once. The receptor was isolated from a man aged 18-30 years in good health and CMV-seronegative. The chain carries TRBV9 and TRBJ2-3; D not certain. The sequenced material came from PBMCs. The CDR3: CASSVGLTTSTDTQYF. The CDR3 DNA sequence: TGTGCCAGCAGCGTAGGGCTGACAACGAGCACAGATACGCAGTATTTT.